This T cell receptor (beta chain) was documented in a study of shared clonotypes between healthy human individuals. General study points: Clonotype sharing across a few donors was observed for 4.5% to 6.5% of naive CD4 clonotypes. Naive subsets typically showed greater estimated richness than memory subsets. A reduction in generation probabilities was seen for non-shared clonotypes relative to those shared by all four donors.

The authors split each subset's genomic DNA evenly across several immunoSEQ plates. Only in-frame clones appear in the TCRdb table, and some are missing; sequencing was by immunoSEQ multiplex PCR. The sample lists millions of clones, roughly 91% seen once, with around 1.7% in the top ten. About this clone: The antigen is unknown.

The germline V gene encodes CDR1 MNHEY and CDR2 SMNVEV (reference sequence). The CDR3 spans 15 residues. V was shortened by 6 bases and J by 2 bases, with 16 bases between the two germline ends. Naive CD8 cells were CD45RO-negative, positively selected for CCR7, excluding terminally differentiated effector memory CD45RA+ cells. The clonotype originates from a man aged 18 to 30 in good health. Some clones in this sample may be carry-over from other donors' samples. V usage is TRBV27 and J usage is TRBJ2-5; D not certain. Material for sequencing was naive CD8+ T cells from PBMCs. The CDR3 spells CASSRLPDGQETQYF. The CDR3 nucleotides are TGTGCCAGCAGCCGATTACCGGACGGTCAAGAGACCCAGTACTTC.